The source of this T cell receptor beta chain is a study of long-term antiretroviral therapy in people with HIV. Overall study results and limits: Blood obtained between about 2004 and 2017 may reflect older ART regimens.

All donors provided no fewer than one pre-ART and no fewer than two post-ART PBMC samples. With survey level as its setting, the immunoSEQ assay was v3.0. TCRdb keeps only in-frame clones here, not all; method: immunoSEQ multiplex PCR. The data contain tens of thousands of clones, 85% of them singletons. Remarks on this clone: The antigen is not known.

Here the sequenced sample was unsorted PBMCs, taken about 5 years after starting antiretroviral therapy. This clonotype originated in a middle-aged man with HIV.

The CDR3 region has the DNA TGCGCCAGCAGCATTACCCAGGGGGTTGGTGAAGCTTTCTTT. It translates to CASSITQGVGEAFF. The chain couples TRBV5-1 to TRBJ1-1; 7 positions match TRBD1. The CDR3 is 14 residues long. Germline trimming cut 4 bases from V and 7 bases from J; bases unmatched to any gene: 10. CDR1 is SGHRS, CDR2 YFSETQ, per germline.